A selection of T cell receptor beta chains follows, all from one sample in a study of CD8 T cells in ankylosing spondylitis. TCRdb re-analysed the 5' RACE reads in MiXCR, keeping a single row per CDR3 protein. The top ten clones hold approximately 0.46% of a sample with more than 650,000 distinct CDR3 sequences, 12% of them seen once. The sample comprised blood, either unsorted or a sorted T cell fraction (not recorded which). These receptors were collected from a male donor with ankylosing spondylitis. Each CDR3 is given with its conserved first and last residue. Each record gives: V gene, D gene, clone size, J gene, CDR3 protein, CDR3 DNA. The D gene is left open where the match is weak. Clone size is shown for a subset of rows, as once, few, many or a class of expanded clone.

V: TRBV5-1; D: TRBD2; size: -; J: TRBJ2-1; CDR3: CASSLAGGQGTSGSRNEQFF; DNA: TGCGCCAGCAGCTTGGCTGGGGGCCAAGGGACTAGCGGGAGCCGGAATGAGCAGTTCTTC
V: TRBV5-1; D: -; size: -; J: TRBJ2-4; CDR3: CASSLDNSAKNIQYF; DNA: TGCGCCAGCAGCTTGGATAACAGCGCCAAAAACATTCAGTACTTC
V: TRBV10-3; D: TRBD1; size: many; J: TRBJ1-6; CDR3: CAISKQGARDSPLHF; DNA: TGTGCCATCAGTAAACAGGGGGCGAGGGATTCACCCCTCCACTTT
V: TRBV3-1; D: TRBD1; size: few; J: TRBJ2-7; CDR3: CASSPIRQGANPEQYF; DNA: TGTGCCAGCAGCCCTATCCGACAGGGGGCGAACCCCGAGCAGTACTTC
V: TRBV3-1; D: -; size: -; J: TRBJ2-3; CDR3: CASSQQAYTDTQYF; DNA: TGTGCCAGCAGCCAGCAGGCCTACACAGATACGCAGTATTTT
V: TRBV2; D: -; size: few; J: TRBJ1-1; CDR3: CASSVQDTEAFF; DNA: TGTGCCAGCAGTGTGCAGGACACTGAAGCTTTCTTT
V: TRBV3-1; D: -; size: -; J: TRBJ1-5; CDR3: CASSQGGHQPQHF; DNA: TGTGCCAGCAGCCAGGGGGGTCATCAGCCCCAGCATTTT
V: TRBV30; D: TRBD1; size: few; J: TRBJ2-3; CDR3: CAWSAGTEGTDTQYF; DNA: TGTGCCTGGAGTGCGGGGACAGAAGGCACAGATACGCAGTATTTT
V: TRBV7-2; D: -; size: few; J: TRBJ2-3; CDR3: CASSSATDTQYF; DNA: TGTGCCAGCAGCTCGGCGACAGATACGCAGTATTTT
V: TRBV3-1; D: -; size: -; J: TRBJ1-6; CDR3: CASSTSAGDSPLHF; DNA: TGTGCCAGCAGCACGTCCGCTGGGGACTCACCCCTCCACTTT
V: TRBV5-1; D: -; size: -; J: TRBJ1-4; CDR3: CASRPGAGVNEKLFF; DNA: TGCGCCAGCCGCCCGGGTGCAGGAGTAAATGAAAAACTGTTTTTT
V: TRBV12-3/TRBV12-4; D: TRBD2; size: -; J: TRBJ2-1; CDR3: CASSLRGLASNEQFF; DNA: TGTGCCAGCAGTTTACGGGGACTAGCGTCCAATGAGCAGTTCTTC
V: TRBV7-9; D: TRBD1; size: few; J: TRBJ2-7; CDR3: CASSARQGSYEQYF; DNA: TGTGCCAGCAGCGCCCGACAGGGATCCTACGAGCAGTACTTC
V: TRBV29-1; D: -; size: many; J: TRBJ2-7; CDR3: CSVDGTDSSYEQYF; DNA: TGCAGCGTTGACGGGACGGACAGCTCCTACGAGCAGTACTTC
V: TRBV2; D: -; size: many; J: TRBJ2-1; CDR3: CASSGNEQFF; DNA: TGTGCCAGCAGTGGGAATGAGCAGTTCTTC
V: TRBV10-2; D: -; size: once; J: TRBJ2-3; CDR3: CASSGQKADSTDTQYF; DNA: TGCGCCAGCAGTGGCCAGAAAGCGGATAGCACAGATACGCAGTATTTT
V: TRBV20-1; D: TRBD1; size: many; J: TRBJ1-1; CDR3: CSARAATGKYYGEAFF; DNA: TGCAGTGCTAGAGCGGCGACAGGGAAGTATTATGGTGAAGCTTTCTTT